Below, 22 T cell receptor beta chains from the same sample are listed, as sequenced in a study of cytomegalovirus exposure and HLA in healthy donors. It was with 60 Vbeta and 13 Jbeta primers that the PCR ran. TCRdb's copy holds only in-frame clones and misses some; the assay was immunoSEQ multiplex PCR. The sample holds approximately 220,000 clones, over 70% seen once. The source material was PBMCs. Receptor source: a boy under 10 years old in good health and CMV-seronegative.

This chain links TRBV7-9 with TRBJ1-2, with 8 bases aligning to TRBD1. This CDR3 has 17 residues. V lost 6 bases to trimming and J lost 4 bases; unmatched junction nucleotides: 16. Germline CDR1 SEHNR, CDR2 FQNEAQ (reference sequence). The DNA of the CDR3 is TGTGCCAGCAGTACCGGGACAGGACTTTTAAGGGGCTATGGCTACACCTTC. Translating it yields CASSTGTGLLRGYGYTF.

The chain carries TRBV27 and TRBJ2-2; possible D gene TRBD1, 5 bases. Germline-derived CDR1 and CDR2 are MNHEY and SMNVEV (reference sequence). CDR3 length equals 15 residues. V was trimmed by 3 bases and J by 6 bases, leaving 14 bases between them. CDR3 sequence: CASSLWQGDAGELFF. As DNA, the CDR3 is TGTGCCAGCAGTTTGTGGCAGGGTGACGCCGGGGAGCTGTTTTTT.

This clone has a handful of counts. The V call is TRBV6-1, the J call TRBJ2-1, with 9 positions matching TRBD2. The CDR3 sequence is 17 residues long. After removal of 4 bases from V and 5 bases from J, the junction contained 12 bases not matched to a gene. Germline-derived CDR1 and CDR2 are MNHNS and SASEGT. For the CDR3, the DNA is TGTGCCAGCAGTGCTAGCCTAGGACTAGCGCAGAACAATGAGCAGTTCTTC. Amino acid sequence: CASSASLGLAQNNEQFF.

The CDR3 sequence is CASRGAGDHYGYTF. The CDR3 nucleotides are TGTGCCAGCAGGGGGGCAGGGGACCACTATGGCTACACCTTC. V is TRBV9 and J is TRBJ1-2; tentative D call: TRBD1 (6 bases). The CDR3 consists of 14 residues. The germline V and J ends were trimmed by 5 bases and 3 bases, with 14 bases remaining between them. The germline CDR1 and CDR2 sequences are SGDLS and YYNGEE.

The rearrangement links TRBV5-4 to TRBJ2-3; 8 nucleotides agree with TRBD2. Germline CDR1 reads SGHNT; CDR2 reads YYREEE (reference sequence). The CDR3 is 15 amino acids. The V and J ends lost 2 bases and 5 bases, in that order; junction bases with no gene match: 7. In DNA, the CDR3 is TGTGCCAGCAGCTTTCTCCGGGGGGGAGTAGATACGCAGTATTTT. Translation: CASSFLRGGVDTQYF. Variable domain in full (rest from reference TRBV5-4 and TRBJ2-3): ETGVTQSPTHLIKTRGQQVTLRCSSQSGHNTVSWYQQALGQGPQFIFQYYREEENGRGNFPPRFSGLQFPNYSSELNVNALELDDSALYLCASSFLRGGVDTQYFGPGTRLTVL.

V usage is TRBV4-1 and J usage is TRBJ1-2; D is unclear. This CDR3 is 16 amino acids long. From germline, CDR1 is MGHRA and CDR2 YSYEKL. V lost 4 bases and J lost 4, with 19 bases in between. The CDR3 region is CASSRQEGSYLYGYTF. The CDR3 DNA reads TGCGCCAGCAGCCGCCAGGAGGGCAGCTACCTCTATGGCTACACCTTC.

The genes are TRBV11-2 and TRBJ2-7; possible D gene TRBD2, 6 bases. Per germline, CDR1 SGHAT and CDR2 FQNNGV. V lost 2 bases, J lost 6 bases, and 17 bases lay in between. The CDR3 covers 15 residues. Here the CDR3 DNA reads TGTGCCAGCAGCTTATACGGTAATCCCGGGAGCGAGCAGTACTTC. It translates to CASSLYGNPGSEQYF.

The V and J genes are TRBV5-6 and TRBJ2-7; 12 bases agree with TRBD1. Germline CDR1 is SGHDT and CDR2 is YYEEEE. This CDR3 comprises 15 residues. After removal of 4 bases from V and 3 bases from J, the junction contained 5 bases not matched to a gene. The CDR3 loop is CASSARDRGLYEQYF. The CDR3, as DNA: TGTGCCAGCAGCGCCCGGGACAGGGGGCTCTACGAGCAGTACTTC. The whole variable domain, remainder taken from reference TRBV5-6 and TRBJ2-7, is DAGVTQSPTHLIKTRGQQVTLRCSPKSGHDTVSWYQQALGQGPQFIFQYYEEEERQRGNFPDRFSGHQFPNYSSELNVNALLLGDSALYLCASSARDRGLYEQYFGPGTRLTVT.

The rearrangement joins TRBV7-8 to TRBJ2-1; tentative D call: TRBD2 (5 bases). V lost 6 bases to trimming and J lost 8 bases, with 8 bases between them. The CDR3 contains 11 residues. Germline assignment: CDR1 SGHVS and CDR2 FQNEAQ. The CDR3 loop reads CASSWGDEQFF. In DNA, the CDR3 is TGTGCCAGCAGTTGGGGAGATGAGCAGTTCTTC. The full variable domain, rest sourced from reference TRBV7-8 and TRBJ2-1, is GAGVSQSPRYKVAKRGQDVALRCDPISGHVSLFWYQQALGQGPEFLTYFQNEAQLDKSGLPSDRFFAERPEGSVSTLKIQRTQQEDSAVYLCASSWGDEQFFGPGTRLTVL.

V usage is TRBV6-1 and J usage is TRBJ1-6; 10 bases fit TRBD1. Looked up from germline, CDR1 is MNHNS and CDR2 is SASEGT. The CDR3 length is 12 residues. With 11 bases clipped from V and 8 bases from J, the junction kept 3 bases outside the gene matches. The chain's CDR3 is CAGGTGDSPLHF. The CDR3 nucleotides read TGTGCCGGCGGGACAGGGGATTCACCCCTCCACTTT.

This clone showed up just once. This sequence joins TRBV30 and TRBJ1-3; 7 bases are a match to TRBD1. The length of the CDR3 is 16 residues. Germline-derived CDR1 and CDR2 are GTSNPN and SVGIG (reference sequence). The ends lost 0 bases at V and 0 bases at J; junction bases unmatched: 5. CDR3 loop: CAWSVDPGGSGNTIYF. The CDR3 region has the DNA TGTGCCTGGAGTGTAGACCCAGGGGGCTCTGGAAACACCATATATTTT.

The genes are TRBV27 and TRBJ1-4; no clear D gene. This CDR3 contains 16 residues. Looked up from germline, CDR1 is MNHEY and CDR2 is SMNVEV (reference sequence). Trimming removed 6 bases at V and 2 bases at J, with 16 bases between. Here the CDR3 reads CASSYRAGITNEKLFF. The CDR3 DNA follows: TGTGCCAGCAGCTATCGCGCCGGGATTACTAATGAAAAACTGTTTTTT.

In its sample, this clone was seen a few times. The identical CDR3 is also encoded by other nucleotide sequences in the sample. This sequence joins TRBV30 and TRBJ2-7, with 9 bases identical to TRBD1. Trimming took 5 bases from V and 2 from J; bases not matched to a gene: 1. Germline CDR1 and CDR2: GTSNPN and SVGIG (reference sequence). The CDR3 is 12 residues long. The CDR3 spells CAWGQGTYEQYF. In DNA form, the CDR3 reads TGTGCCTGGGGACAGGGGACCTACGAGCAGTACTTC.

The genes are TRBV30 and TRBJ2-2; 7 nucleotides agree with TRBD2. CDR3 length equals 14 residues. Per the germline V gene, CDR1 is GTSNPN and CDR2 is SVGIG (reference sequence). J was trimmed by 5 bases and V by 7 bases; bases with no gene match: 10. The chain's CDR3 is CASPRGGRTGELFF. CDR3 bases: TGTGCCTCCCCCCGGGGAGGGCGGACCGGGGAGCTGTTTTTT.

This clone showed up just a few times. The rearrangement uses TRBV4-1 and TRBJ2-7; the match to TRBD1 covers 8 bases. This CDR3 contains 13 residues. With V trimmed by 4 bases and J by 6 bases, 5 bases remained unmatched. The germline CDR1 and CDR2 sequences are MGHRA and YSYEKL. The CDR3 DNA sequence: TGCGCCAGCAGCCCCGGACAGGGCACCGAGCAGTACTTC. This gives the protein CASSPGQGTEQYF.

CDR3 protein: CASSVGGQETQYF. The CDR3 region has the DNA TGTGCCAGCAGCGTCGGCGGCCAAGAGACCCAGTACTTC. The chain has TRBV7-9 and TRBJ2-5; the D is unclear. Trimming cost V 5 bases and J 1 base, with 8 bases left between them. Germline loops: CDR1 SEHNR, CDR2 FQNEAQ (reference sequence). The CDR3 is made up of 13 amino acids.

The chain recombines TRBV5-6 with TRBJ2-2, with TRBD1 as a possible D gene (6 bases). Germline V gene data show CDR1 as SGHDT and CDR2 as YYEEEE. The CDR3 length is 16 residues. V lost 4 bases and J lost 5, with 18 bases in between. The chain's CDR3 is CASSVYRERLTGELFF. DNA for the CDR3: TGTGCCAGCAGCGTATACAGGGAACGGCTTACCGGGGAGCTGTTTTTT.

This chain connects TRBV6-1 to TRBJ2-3; 8 bases map to TRBD2. This CDR3 is built from 17 residues. V lost 2 bases and J lost 5; bases outside the gene matches: 12. Germline CDR1 MNHNS, CDR2 SASEGT. In nucleotides, the CDR3 is TGTGCCAGCAGTGAACTGTCGGGGGGGCGGGTTATAGATACGCAGTATTTT. Translating it yields CASSELSGGRVIDTQYF.

J is TRBJ2-1 and V is TRBV7-9, with 8 positions matching TRBD2. The CDR3 has 18 amino acids. CDR1 SEHNR and CDR2 FQNEAQ come from the germline V gene (reference sequence). V gave up 1 base and J gave up 5 bases; unmatched junction bases: 13. The CDR3 region is CASSLGVAGPFRHNEQFF. The CDR3 DNA is TGTGCCAGCAGCTTAGGCGTAGCGGGACCCTTCCGCCACAATGAGCAGTTCTTC.

This chain joins TRBV5-4 and TRBJ2-1, with 13 bases identical to TRBD2. CDR1 and CDR2 (germline): SGHNT, YYREEE (reference sequence). The V and J ends lost 0 bases and 4 bases, in that order; junction bases with no gene match: 4. CDR3 length: 17 residues. DNA of the CDR3: TGTGCCAGCAGCTTGGGGGGGACTAGCGGGGATTACAATGAGCAGTTCTTC. Translated: CASSLGGTSGDYNEQFF. The whole variable domain, filled in from reference TRBV5-4 and TRBJ2-1, reads ETGVTQSPTHLIKTRGQQVTLRCSSQSGHNTVSWYQQALGQGPQFIFQYYREEENGRGNFPPRFSGLQFPNYSSELNVNALELDDSALYLCASSLGGTSGDYNEQFFGPGTRLTVL.

V and J are TRBV9 and TRBJ2-2, with 8 nucleotides matching TRBD2. Germline lookup yields CDR1 SGDLS and CDR2 YYNGEE. The CDR3 covers 16 residues. V shed 1 base, J shed 5 bases, and the junction held 7 bases outside the gene matches. The CDR3 region has the DNA TGTGCCAGCAGCGTACGAAGCGGGAGTTCGACCGGGGAGCTGTTTTTT. Amino acids: CASSVRSGSSTGELFF.

Notes on this clone: Other DNA sequences within the sample encode an identical CDR3. The rearrangement links TRBV5-6 to TRBJ1-2; TRBD1 is a possible D gene (5 bases). Trimming pared 6 bases from V and 6 bases from J, leaving 18 bases between. CDR1 SGHDT and CDR2 YYEEEE come from the germline V gene. CDR3 size: 14 residues. Here the CDR3 reads CASTPVGGAHGYTF. CDR3 nucleotide sequence: TGTGCCAGCACCCCGGTGGGAGGGGCGCATGGCTACACCTTC.